The 24 T cell receptor beta chains below all came from one sample that was sequenced in a study of cytomegalovirus exposure and HLA in healthy donors. Primers for the PCR totalled 60 Vbeta and 13 Jbeta. This table comes from immunoSEQ multiplex PCR, and its TCRdb copy is limited to in-frame clones, with some not included. Here the sample spans over 150,000 clones, 80% to 90% being singletons. Sequencing was carried out using PBMCs. These TCRs come from a woman aged 25 to 39 in good health and CMV-seropositive.

This clone appeared a single time. J is TRBJ1-2 and V is TRBV18, with 8 bases identical to TRBD1. The CDR3 is made up of 16 amino acids. The V segment lost 3 bases and the J segment 9 bases; nucleotides outside the gene matches: 15. CDR1 KGHSH and CDR2 LQKENI come from the germline V gene. The CDR3 here is CASSPGQAPRPLSYTF. As DNA, the CDR3 is TGTGCCAGCTCACCGGGACAGGCCCCAAGGCCACTCAGCTACACCTTC.

The chain is built from TRBV19 and TRBJ1-2; 7 bases line up with TRBD1. This CDR3 is built from 14 residues. V lost 5 bases, J lost 4 bases, and 7 bases stayed unmatched. The germline gives CDR1 LNHDA, CDR2 SQIVND (reference sequence). The CDR3 sequence is CASSARDRFYGYTF. The CDR3 region has the DNA TGTGCCAGTAGTGCACGGGACAGATTCTATGGCTACACCTTC.

This chain uses TRBV7-9 with TRBJ2-1, with 7 bases that match TRBD1. The CDR3 has 12 residues. V shed 2 bases, J shed 15 bases, and the junction held 7 bases outside the gene matches. CDR1 and CDR2 from the germline V gene are SEHNR and FQNEAQ (reference sequence). CDR3 sequence: CASSLRGQLLFF. The CDR3 DNA follows: TGTGCCAGCAGCTTAAGGGGACAGCTACTGTTCTTC.

This chain connects TRBV11-3 to TRBJ2-3, with TRBD2 matching 7 bases. V was pared by 2 bases and J by 1 base, with 3 bases of the junction left unmatched. The CDR3 covers 15 residues. Germline V gene sequence: CDR1 SGHNT, CDR2 YENEEA. CDR3 in amino acids: CASSLPSGGTDTQYF. The CDR3 bases are TGTGCCAGCAGCTTACCCAGCGGGGGCACAGATACGCAGTATTTT.

The chain uses TRBV7-9 and TRBJ1-2; tentative D call: TRBD1 (6 bases). V was clipped by 1 base and J by 7 bases, with 10 bases between them. The length of the CDR3 is 13 residues. CDR1 is SEHNR, CDR2 FQNEAQ, per germline (reference sequence). The CDR3 loop reads CASSLDRDGGYTF. The CDR3 bases are TGTGCCAGCAGCTTAGACAGGGACGGTGGCTACACCTTC.

The chain couples TRBV7-2 to TRBJ1-4; TRBD1 matches 7 bases. The germline V gene has CDR1 SGHTA and CDR2 FQGNSA. With V trimmed by 5 bases and J by 4 bases, 7 bases remained unmatched. This CDR3 comprises 15 residues. The CDR3 bases are TGTGCCAGCAGCACTACGGGACAGATTAATGAAAAACTGTTTTTT. Translation: CASSTTGQINEKLFF.

The chain combines TRBV9 with TRBJ2-3; 9 nucleotides match TRBD2. Germline CDR1 and CDR2: SGDLS and YYNGEE. CDR3 size: 17 residues. J lost 3 bases, V lost 7 bases, and 15 bases had no gene match. In DNA form, the CDR3 reads TGTGCCAGCGCGCGAGCGGGGGGCCGTCCGGTGACAGATACGCAGTATTTT. Residues: CASARAGGRPVTDTQYF.

In its sample, this clone was seen a few times. In DNA form, the CDR3 reads TGTGCCAGTAGTGCCCGACAGGTTTCTAATGAAAAACTGTTTTTT. This codes for CASSARQVSNEKLFF. This chain connects TRBV19 to TRBJ1-4; D possibly corresponds to TRBD1 (6 bases). Trimming shortened V by 5 bases and J by 3 bases, and 13 bases separated the two germline ends. The germline gives CDR1 LNHDA, CDR2 SQIVND (reference sequence). CDR3 length: 15 amino acids.

This clone was detected a few times. The chain is built from TRBV28 and TRBJ1-3; D uncertain. V lost 3 bases, J lost 2 bases, and 11 bases lay in between. Per germline, CDR1 MDHEN and CDR2 SYDVKM. The CDR3 totals 15 residues. The CDR3 reads CASSLQAYAGNTIYF. Written as DNA, the CDR3 is TGTGCCAGCAGTTTGCAGGCGTATGCTGGAAACACCATATATTTT.

The CDR3 is CSGLAGGRGDTQYF. CDR3 bases: TGCAGCGGGCTAGCGGGGGGGCGAGGAGATACGCAGTATTTT. The rearrangement links TRBV29-1 to TRBJ2-3; 12 nucleotides align to TRBD2. The ends lost 7 bases at V and 5 bases at J; junction bases unmatched: 7. The CDR3 extends over 14 amino acids. Germline V CDR1 and CDR2: SQVTM, ANQGSEA.

This chain uses TRBV4-3 with TRBJ1-5; TRBD1 is a possible D gene (6 bases). The CDR3 is 15 amino acids. The germline V gene encodes CDR1 LGHNA and CDR2 YSLEER. V lost 2 bases, J lost 7 bases, and 15 bases lay in between. The CDR3 spells CASSQYDRKGQPQHF. The CDR3 DNA is TGCGCCAGCAGCCAATACGACAGGAAGGGGCAGCCCCAGCATTTT.

The sample holds a few counts of this clone. The chain's CDR3 is CASSPDRERGNTIYF. CDR3 nucleotide sequence: TGTGCCAGCAGCCCGGACAGGGAGAGAGGAAACACCATATATTTT. The chain links TRBV6-1 to TRBJ1-3; 8 bases fit TRBD1. The ends lost 6 bases at V and 4 bases at J; junction bases unmatched: 8. Germline CDR1 and CDR2: MNHNS and SASEGT. This CDR3 is 15 amino acids long.

J is TRBJ1-1 and V is TRBV30; 9 nucleotides align to TRBD1. The V gene end was trimmed by 4 bases and the J gene end by 1 base; junction bases not matched to a gene: 10. CDR1 GTSNPN and CDR2 SVGIG come from the germline V gene (reference sequence). The CDR3 runs 16 residues. The CDR3 loop reads CAWTRSPGQGNTEAFF. DNA for the CDR3: TGTGCCTGGACTCGTAGCCCGGGACAGGGGAACACTGAAGCTTTCTTT.

The V gene is TRBV5-1, the J gene TRBJ2-5, with TRBD1 matching 10 bases. J lost 3 bases, V lost 2 bases, and 4 bases had no gene match. CDR1 SGHRS and CDR2 YFSETQ come from the germline V gene. The CDR3 is 15 amino acids. The CDR3 here is CASSFAGTGEETQYF. The CDR3 DNA is TGCGCCAGCAGCTTCGCCGGGACAGGGGAAGAGACCCAGTACTTC.

The chain employs TRBV5-1 and TRBJ1-2; D is perhaps TRBD1 (5 bases). CDR1 is SGHRS and CDR2 is YFSETQ in the germline V gene. V gave up 5 bases and J gave up 6 bases, with 20 bases separating them. The CDR3 has 15 residues. This chain's CDR3 is CASRRDSSRVDGYTF. CDR3 coding DNA: TGCGCCAGCAGACGAGACAGCTCCCGAGTAGATGGCTACACCTTC.

There are a few counts of this clone. The chain couples TRBV7-8 to TRBJ1-4, with a weak D call TRBD1 (5 bases). V gave up 3 bases and J gave up 7 bases, with 15 bases separating them. The CDR3 extends over 15 amino acids. Germline-derived CDR1 and CDR2 are SGHVS and FQNEAQ. The CDR3 is CASSFQGGGFEKLFF. The CDR3 nucleotides are TGTGCCAGCAGCTTCCAGGGAGGTGGATTTGAAAAACTGTTTTTT.

V gene TRBV7-2 combines with J gene TRBJ1-5; possible D gene TRBD1, 5 bases. CDR1 SGHTA and CDR2 FQGNSA come from the germline V gene. The V end was cut by 4 bases, the J end by 5 bases, with 15 bases between. CDR3 size: 15 residues. The CDR3 DNA is TGTGCCAGCAGCTGGCAGGGTGAAAATTATCAGCCCCAGCATTTT. Its translation is CASSWQGENYQPQHF.

The chain uses TRBV4-3 and TRBJ2-3, with a tentative D call TRBD2 (7 bases). The CDR3 runs to 18 residues. Looked up from germline, CDR1 is LGHNA and CDR2 is YSLEER. The V and J ends lost 0 bases and 2 bases respectively, with 18 bases between them. CDR3 sequence reads: CASSQEVRGRDFTDTQYF. The CDR3 nucleotides are TGCGCCAGCAGCCAAGAAGTAAGGGGGAGGGATTTCACAGATACGCAGTATTTT.

The chain has TRBV5-4 and TRBJ1-2, with TRBD1 identical over 10 bases. In germline, CDR1 is SGHNT, CDR2 YYREEE (reference sequence). The CDR3 runs to 14 residues. With V trimmed by 6 bases and J by 6 bases, 8 bases remained unmatched. The chain's CDR3 is CASTYPGTGDGYTF. The CDR3 DNA sequence: TGTGCCAGCACCTACCCCGGGACAGGGGATGGCTACACCTTC.

DNA of the CDR3: TGTGCCAGCAGTTTTCACCCGGGACAGGGGGCCTACGAGCAGTACTTC. This codes for CASSFHPGQGAYEQYF. The chain recombines TRBV28 with TRBJ2-7; TRBD1 matches 11 bases. Germline CDR1 reads MDHEN; CDR2 reads SYDVKM. The ends lost 3 bases at V and 2 bases at J; junction bases unmatched: 6. The CDR3 totals 16 residues.

The chain recombines TRBV6-6 with TRBJ2-7, with D perhaps matching TRBD1 (6 bases). The CDR3 has 15 amino acids. The germline V gene encodes CDR1 MNHNY and CDR2 SVGAGI (reference sequence). V lost 0 bases and J 6 bases, leaving 15 bases between the germline ends. The CDR3 DNA sequence: TGTGCCAGCAGTTACTCGGAGGACAGCGCCGGCGAGCAGTACTTC. Its translation: CASSYSEDSAGEQYF.

This clone was picked up one time. The rearrangement links TRBV19 to TRBJ1-6; TRBD1 aligns across 7 bases. V shed 1 base, J shed 10 bases, and the junction held 4 bases outside the gene matches. CDR3 length equals 14 residues. CDR1 is LNHDA and CDR2 is SQIVND in the germline V gene (reference sequence). The CDR3 coding sequence is TGTGCCAGTAGTATAGCAGGGGGAGGATCACCCCTCCACTTT. This gives the protein CASSIAGGGSPLHF.

The chain recombines TRBV5-1 with TRBJ1-4, with D uncertain. This CDR3 spans 13 amino acids. Germline V gene sequence: CDR1 SGHRS, CDR2 YFSETQ. Between the trimmed V and J ends, which lost 0 bases and 8 bases, there was a span of 8 bases. CDR3 bases: TGCGCCAGCAGCTTGGGGCAGGCCGAAAAACTGTTTTTT. Protein product: CASSLGQAEKLFF.

This chain connects TRBV5-4 to TRBJ2-5; a possible D gene is TRBD1 (5 bases). V lost 4 bases to trimming and J lost 5 bases, with 15 bases between them. The CDR3 spans 14 residues. Per germline, CDR1 SGHNT and CDR2 YYREEE (reference sequence). CDR3 protein: CASSRAAGWETQYF. Here the CDR3 DNA reads TGTGCCAGCAGCAGGGCGGCAGGGTGGGAGACCCAGTACTTC.